This passage covers 4 T cell receptor beta chains from one sample sequenced in a study of blood T cell repertoires in COVID-19 (TCRdb year 2020). The method behind the library was the immunoSEQ multiplex PCR assay. TCRdb's version of the immuneACCESS table is confined to in-frame rearrangements and falls short of the full clone set. An unresolved V gene accounts for under half of the shortfall where checked; the remainder is of unknown origin. The table for this sample lists 140,000 to 150,000 clones; roughly 79% of them were counted only once. The biggest ten clones account for about 8% of the sample. The source material was peripheral blood. The receptor source for this set is a human donor with acute or convalescent COVID-19. The donor label of this sample is uncertain.

The V and J genes are TRBV6-5 and TRBJ1-2; tentatively, D is TRBD1 (5 bases). Trimming took 6 bases from V and 6 from J, leaving 17 bases between them. Per germline, CDR1 MNHEY and CDR2 SVGAGI. The CDR3 totals 14 residues. CDR3 bases: TGTGCCAGCAGCCCCCGGGGACTAAAGGATGGCTACACCTTC. This sequence encodes CASSPRGLKDGYTF.

The rearrangement uses TRBV10-3 and TRBJ1-1, with no clear D. The CDR3 has 12 residues. V was trimmed by 6 bases and J by 6 bases, leaving 11 bases between them. Germline V gives CDR1 ENHRY, CDR2 SYGVKD. The CDR3 nucleotides read TGTGCCATCAGCCCGGTCGGGGCTGAAGCTTTCTTT. It yields the protein CAISPVGAEAFF.

This clone was recorded many times. The chain joins TRBV30 to TRBJ1-3; 7 nucleotides match TRBD1. Germline V gene lookup returns CDR1 GTSNPN and CDR2 SVGIG (reference sequence). The length of the CDR3 is 15 residues. V dropped 2 bases and J dropped 2; count of bases not matched to a gene: 6. The CDR3 bases are TGTGCCTGGAGTCAGAAGGGGGCCGCTGGAAACACCATATATTTT. Its translation: CAWSQKGAAGNTIYF.

The chain recombines TRBV5-6 with TRBJ1-4; weak D call: TRBD1 (5 bases). Trimming left V 2 bases short and J 8 bases short, with 16 bases between. The CDR3 contains 15 residues. Germline CDR1 is SGHDT and CDR2 is YYEEEE. CDR3 sequence reads: CASSLDTTPGEKLFF. CDR3 nucleotide sequence: TGTGCCAGCAGCTTAGACACGACCCCAGGGGAAAAACTGTTTTTT.